The 28 T cell receptor beta chains below all came from one sample that was sequenced in a study of beta chain features in type 1 diabetes. The sequenced template was cDNA made from the entire isolated RNA. Only in-frame clones appear in the TCRdb table, and some are missing; sequencing was by immunoSEQ multiplex PCR. Here the sample spans almost 350,000 clones, roughly 8% being singletons. Material: central memory CD4+ T cells from blood. The receptors shown here come from a woman aged 18-29 years in good health.

This clone appeared once. The chain has TRBV7-2 and TRBJ2-7, with D possibly TRBD2 on 6 matching bases. V was clipped by 0 bases and J by 5 bases, with 11 bases between them. The CDR3 length is 14 residues. Germline V gene sequence: CDR1 SGHTA, CDR2 FQGNSA. The CDR3 loop is CASSLAGSGDEQYF. The CDR3 DNA reads as TGTGCCAGCAGCTTAGCGGGTAGCGGAGACGAGCAGTACTTC. The full variable domain, in which reference TRBV7-2 and TRBJ2-7 provide the parts outside the CDR3, is GAGVSQSPSNKVTEKGKDVELRCDPISGHTALYWYRQSLGQGLEFLIYFQGNSAPDKSGLPSDRFSAERTGGSVSTLTIQRTQQEDSAVYLCASSLAGSGDEQYFGPGTRLTVT.

This clone was seen many times. The rearrangement joins TRBV4-3 to TRBJ2-1, with 11 positions matching TRBD2. The V and J ends lost 4 bases and 7 bases, in that order; junction bases with no gene match: 9. Germline V CDR1 and CDR2: LGHNA, YSLEER. The CDR3 extends over 16 amino acids. CDR3 amino acids: CASSLRLAGSPNEQFF. CDR3 coding DNA: TGCGCCAGCAGCCTTCGACTAGCGGGAAGCCCGAATGAGCAGTTCTTC.

Points on this clone: The same CDR3 arises from other DNA sequences in this sample as well. The J gene is TRBJ1-4, the V gene TRBV27, with D possibly TRBD1 on 6 matching bases. The V end was cut by 6 bases, the J end by 2 bases, with 10 bases between. Germline V CDR1 and CDR2: MNHEY, SMNVEV (reference sequence). The CDR3 is 14 residues long. For the CDR3, the DNA is TGTGCCAGCAGCCTACAGGGTACTAATGAAAAACTGTTTTTT. As protein: CASSLQGTNEKLFF.

This clone was seen only a few times. The V gene is TRBV7-8, the J gene TRBJ2-3, with 7 bases matching TRBD2. The CDR3 extends over 17 amino acids. V lost 1 base to trimming and J lost 2 bases; unmatched junction nucleotides: 9. Germline CDR1 and CDR2: SGHVS and FQNEAQ. DNA of the CDR3: TGTGCCAGCAGCTTAGTACGGGGCGGGAGACTCACAGATACGCAGTATTTT. It encodes CASSLVRGGRLTDTQYF.

As concerns this clone: Other DNA sequences in this specimen translate into the identical CDR3. The V gene is TRBV7-9, the J gene TRBJ1-1; D is undetermined. The CDR3 sequence is 13 residues long. Per germline, CDR1 SEHNR and CDR2 FQNEAQ (reference sequence). V was cut by 0 bases and J by 1 base, with 3 bases left in between. Written as DNA, the CDR3 is TGTGCCAGCAGCTTAGCCGGGAACACTGAAGCTTTCTTT. It codes for CASSLAGNTEAFF.

This clone has more than one count but fewer than ten. This chain connects TRBV11-3 to TRBJ2-1; the D is unclear. Germline V gene lookup returns CDR1 SGHNT and CDR2 YENEEA. V was cut by 1 base and J by 5 bases, with 6 bases left in between. CDR3 length: 13 residues. For the CDR3, the DNA is TGTGCCAGCAGCTTAGGATGGGACAATGAGCAGTTCTTC. It translates to CASSLGWDNEQFF.

This clone was detected a few times. The chain is built from TRBV29-1 and TRBJ2-5, with D perhaps TRBD1 or TRBD2 (6 bases each). Trimming left V 4 bases short and J 0 bases short, with 15 bases between. The CDR3 length is 15 residues. The germline CDR1 and CDR2 sequences are SQVTM and ANQGSEA. This CDR3 reads CSVGNSGQYQETQYF. DNA for the CDR3: TGCAGCGTTGGGAATAGCGGACAGTACCAAGAGACCCAGTACTTC.

This clone has just a few counts. Other nucleotide sequences in the sample specify the same CDR3. The chain recombines TRBV5-6 with TRBJ1-5; D remains ambiguous. CDR1 is SGHDT and CDR2 is YYEEEE in the germline V gene. The CDR3 spans 13 residues. V dropped 2 bases and J dropped 7 bases, with 10 bases sitting between them. Written as DNA, the CDR3 is TGTGCCAGCAGCTTTGGGAAGGGACAGCCCCAGCATTTT. Protein sequence: CASSFGKGQPQHF.

As regards this clone: The junction does not match germline at one end; this may be a read error. The genes are TRBV5-1 and TRBJ1-4; TRBD1 might be the D (6 bases). Germline lookup yields CDR1 SGHRS and CDR2 YFSETQ. This CDR3 comprises 14 residues. The CDR3 region has the DNA TGCGCCAGCAGTTTGGACAGCCTTAATGAAAAACTGTTTTTT. Translating gives CASSLDSLNEKLFF. The full variable domain, with the rest looked up from reference TRBV5-1 and TRBJ1-4, is KAGVTQTPRYLIKTRGQQVTLSCSPISGHRSVSWYQQTPGQGLQFLFEYFSETQRNKGNFPGRFSGRQFSNSRSEMNVSTLELGDSALYLCASSLDSLNEKLFFGSGTQLSVL.

The chain joins TRBV6-1 to TRBJ1-4; 7 bases match TRBD1. This CDR3 spans 13 amino acids. The V and J ends lost 11 bases and 4 bases, in that order; junction bases with no gene match: 7. Germline V gives CDR1 MNHNS, CDR2 SASEGT. CDR3 coding DNA: TGTGCCGCGTGGGACAGCAATAATGAAAAACTGTTTTTT. Translated: CAAWDSNNEKLFF.

This clone was observed a handful of times. The chain combines TRBV10-1 with TRBJ2-2, with D unresolved. The CDR3 totals 13 residues. CDR1 and CDR2 from the germline V gene are WNHNN and SYGVQD (reference sequence). The V end lost 4 bases, the J end lost 3 bases, and 6 bases lay between the germline ends. The CDR3 DNA reads as TGCGCCAGCAGTGCCTACTACACCGGGGAGCTGTTTTTT. Encoded protein: CASSAYYTGELFF.

The chain employs TRBV13 and TRBJ1-4; D gene unclear. Trimming cost V 2 bases and J 0 bases, with 13 bases left between them. Germline assignment: CDR1 PRHDT and CDR2 FYEKMQ (reference sequence). This CDR3 is built from 17 residues. The CDR3: CASSLRLGSATNEKLFF. CDR3 DNA: TGTGCCAGCAGCTTACGACTGGGGTCTGCAACTAATGAAAAACTGTTTTTT.

This clone occurred a few times. The chain uses TRBV7-3 and TRBJ2-7; D is possibly TRBD1 or TRBD2 (6 bases each). Germline V gene lookup returns CDR1 SGHTA and CDR2 FQGTGA. This CDR3 spans 14 amino acids. Trimming cost V 5 bases and J 2 bases, with 13 bases left between them. The CDR3 is CASSLQGGAYEQYF. The CDR3 DNA follows: TGTGCCAGCAGCCTACAGGGAGGTGCCTACGAGCAGTACTTC.

This clone has a handful of counts. The rearrangement uses TRBV28 and TRBJ2-5; TRBD2 matches 10 bases. The V gene end was trimmed by 5 bases and the J gene end by 3 bases; junction bases not matched to a gene: 6. The CDR3 length is 15 residues. CDR1 MDHEN and CDR2 SYDVKM come from the germline V gene. The CDR3 protein is CASSRAGGPEETQYF. CDR3 DNA: TGTGCCAGCAGTCGAGCGGGAGGGCCGGAAGAGACCCAGTACTTC.

V gene TRBV27 combines with J gene TRBJ2-5; TRBD2 is a possible D gene (6 bases). V shed 3 bases and J shed 5 bases, with 19 bases lying between them. Germline V gives CDR1 MNHEY, CDR2 SMNVEV (reference sequence). This CDR3 contains 16 residues. CDR3 coding DNA: TGTGCCAGCAGTTTTGAGGGGATTGGGGGGATCGAGACCCAGTACTTC. Its protein product is CASSFEGIGGIETQYF.

V gene TRBV14 combines with J gene TRBJ2-5, with TRBD2 identical over 7 bases. This CDR3 spans 19 amino acids. The germline V gene has CDR1 SGHDN and CDR2 FVKESK. V lost 5 bases and J lost 5; bases outside the gene matches: 23. The CDR3 coding sequence is TGTGCCAGCAGCAGTAAACTAGGGACTAATCCCCCCCTGGGGGAGACCCAGTACTTC. Encoded protein: CASSSKLGTNPPLGETQYF.

The chain employs TRBV4-2 and TRBJ2-5; tentative D call: TRBD2 (6 bases). The CDR3 sequence is 15 residues long. V dropped 3 bases and J dropped 5 bases, with 16 bases sitting between them. CDR1 is LGHNA, CDR2 YNFKEQ, per germline. The CDR3 region has the DNA TGTGCCAGCAGCCATTCCGGGGGTTTGTCGGAGACCCAGTACTTC. This encodes CASSHSGGLSETQYF.

Ten or more counts support this clone. The chain recombines TRBV14 with TRBJ2-2; no firm D call. Germline CDR1 is SGHDN and CDR2 is FVKESK. The CDR3 has 15 residues. V lost 0 bases and J lost 4, with 9 bases in between. The CDR3 loop is CASSQDLLGTGELFF. The CDR3 DNA follows: TGTGCCAGCAGCCAAGATTTGCTTGGCACCGGGGAGCTGTTTTTT. Variable domain in full (rest from reference TRBV14 and TRBJ2-2): EAGVTQFPSHSVIEKGQTVTLRCDPISGHDNLYWYRRVMGKEIKFLLHFVKESKQDESGMPNNRFLAERTGGTYSTLKVQPAELEDSGVYFCASSQDLLGTGELFFGEGSRLTVL.

On this clone itself: The identical CDR3 is also encoded by other nucleotide sequences in the sample. V gene TRBV11-2 combines with J gene TRBJ2-1; D ambiguous. Germline-derived CDR1 and CDR2 are SGHAT and FQNNGV. The CDR3 runs 11 residues. Trimming removed 2 bases at V and 10 bases at J, with 6 bases between. The CDR3 DNA sequence: TGTGCCAGCAGCTTACGGTGGGAGCAGTTCTTC. This codes for CASSLRWEQFF.

The rearrangement joins TRBV6-4 to TRBJ2-5; a possible D gene is TRBD2 (7 bases). CDR3 length: 15 amino acids. Germline assignment: CDR1 MRHNA and CDR2 SNTAGT. Trimming pared 2 bases from V and 6 bases from J, leaving 16 bases between. The CDR3 sequence is CASSDVDRGGKTQYF. As DNA, the CDR3 is TGTGCCAGCAGTGACGTGGATAGGGGGGGAAAGACCCAGTACTTC.

This chain links TRBV20-1 with TRBJ2-7; D gene ambiguous. This CDR3 has 10 amino acids. The germline V gene has CDR1 DFQATT and CDR2 SNEGSKA (reference sequence). V gave up 7 bases and J gave up 3 bases, with 7 bases separating them. CDR3 region: CSVLRYEQYF. CDR3 nucleotides: TGCAGTGTTCTTCGCTACGAGCAGTACTTC.

This clone was recorded a few times. The rearrangement uses TRBV7-9 and TRBJ2-1; 13 bases line up with TRBD2. Germline V gives CDR1 SEHNR, CDR2 FQNEAQ (reference sequence). The V and J ends lost 5 bases and 4 bases, in that order; junction bases with no gene match: 14. This CDR3 is built from 19 residues. For the CDR3, the DNA is TGTGCCAGCAGCGATGACTACCGTGGACTAGCGGGAGCGTACAATGAGCAGTTCTTC. As protein: CASSDDYRGLAGAYNEQFF.

This clone was counted between two and nine times. This chain connects TRBV5-8 to TRBJ1-4; possible D gene TRBD1, 5 bases. The CDR3 has 15 residues. Germline-derived CDR1 and CDR2 are SGHTS and YDEGEE. V was shortened by 1 base and J by 4 bases, with 11 bases between the two germline ends. The chain's CDR3 is CASSLWQGYNEKLFF. CDR3 DNA sequence: TGTGCCAGCAGCTTGTGGCAGGGCTATAATGAAAAACTGTTTTTT.

This chain connects TRBV7-2 to TRBJ1-4; TRBD1 is a possible D gene (5 bases). Between the trimmed V and J ends, which lost 3 bases and 3 bases, there was a span of 8 bases. Germline V CDR1 and CDR2: SGHTA, FQGNSA. The CDR3 is made up of 14 amino acids. The CDR3 protein is CASSFGTANEKLFF. CDR3 nucleotides: TGTGCCAGCAGCTTTGGGACGGCTAATGAAAAACTGTTTTTT.

This clone was counted a few times. The rearrangement joins TRBV7-2 to TRBJ2-3; D is possibly TRBD2 (6 bases). Trimming took off 1 base at V and 2 bases at J, with 16 bases between the two ends. CDR3 length equals 17 residues. The germline V gene has CDR1 SGHTA and CDR2 FQGNSA. CDR3 DNA: TGTGCCAGCAGCTTAGTAGGCCCCGGGACTGACACAGATACGCAGTATTTT. Protein: CASSLVGPGTDTDTQYF.

In this sample, this clone turned up a few times. The chain employs TRBV2 and TRBJ2-7, with 9 bases that match TRBD1. There are 14 residues in the CDR3. The V and J ends lost 4 bases and 5 bases, in that order; junction bases with no gene match: 6. Germline lookup yields CDR1 SNHLY and CDR2 FYNNEI. CDR3 bases: TGTGCCAGCAGTGCACGGACAGGGGTTAACGAGCAGTACTTC. As protein: CASSARTGVNEQYF. The variable domain in full, with the rest retrieved from reference TRBV2 and TRBJ2-7, is EPEVTQTPSHQVTQMGQEVILRCVPISNHLYFYWYRQILGQKVEFLVSFYNNEISEKSEIFDDQFSVERPDGSNFTLKIRSTKLEDSAMYFCASSARTGVNEQYFGPGTRLTVT.

The rearrangement joins TRBV15 to TRBJ1-2; D is undetermined. CDR1 and CDR2 from the germline V gene are LNHNV and YYDKDF (reference sequence). This CDR3 region has 14 residues. The V and J ends lost 1 base and 0 bases respectively, with 6 bases between them. CDR3 amino acids: CATSRGGTNYGYTF. CDR3 DNA sequence: TGTGCCACCAGCAGAGGCGGAACTAACTATGGCTACACCTTC.

This clone was found many times. The chain recombines TRBV6-6 with TRBJ1-1; unclear D gene. Trimming left V 4 bases short and J 0 bases short, with 15 bases between. There are 16 residues in the CDR3. Germline V CDR1 and CDR2: MNHNY, SVGAGI (reference sequence). The CDR3: CASSSSQWGVNTEAFF. CDR3 DNA: TGTGCCAGCAGTTCCTCCCAATGGGGAGTGAACACTGAAGCTTTCTTT.